Each of the 4 T cell receptor beta chains below was sequenced from the same sample in a study of cytomegalovirus exposure and HLA in healthy donors. PCR was performed using 60 Vbeta and 13 Jbeta primers. TCRdb's table, derived via immunoSEQ multiplex PCR, lists solely in-frame clones and lacks some. The sample lists about 130,000 clones, around 78% seen once, with 1.5% to 2.5% in the top ten. The sample taken for sequencing was PBMCs. These receptors were taken from a man aged 45-65 years in good health and CMV-seronegative.

The table lists this clone with a count of one. The J gene is TRBJ1-6, the V gene TRBV5-1, with 7 nucleotides matching TRBD1. The length of the CDR3 is 17 residues. V shed 3 bases and J 9 bases; nucleotides not matched to a gene: 15. Germline lookup yields CDR1 SGHRS and CDR2 YFSETQ. The CDR3 protein is CASSSGQPFDTGSPLHF. The CDR3 DNA follows: TGCGCCAGCAGCTCGGGACAGCCGTTCGACACGGGTTCACCCCTCCACTTT.

The chain's CDR3 is CASSSWTSGDNEQFF. In nucleotides, the CDR3 is TGTGCCAGCAGCTCCTGGACTAGCGGGGACAATGAGCAGTTCTTC. The genes are TRBV7-2 and TRBJ2-1; 12 bases fit TRBD2. The CDR3 has 15 residues. Germline CDR1 reads SGHTA; CDR2 reads FQGNSA. V lost 4 bases and J lost 5; bases outside the gene matches: 3. The variable domain in full, completed from reference TRBV7-2 and TRBJ2-1, reads GAGVSQSPSNKVTEKGKDVELRCDPISGHTALYWYRQSLGQGLEFLIYFQGNSAPDKSGLPSDRFSAERTGGSVSTLTIQRTQQEDSAVYLCASSSWTSGDNEQFFGPGTRLTVL.

This chain connects TRBV7-9 to TRBJ2-5; 8 bases align to TRBD1. The CDR3 spans 13 residues. Germline V gives CDR1 SEHNR, CDR2 FQNEAQ (reference sequence). V was clipped by 4 bases and J by 7 bases; unmatched bases: 5. In nucleotides, the CDR3 is TGTGCCAGCAGCTCGCAACAGGGGGGGACCCAGTACTTC. The encoded protein is CASSSQQGGTQYF.

J is TRBJ2-3 and V is TRBV6-5; D is unresolved. V was cut by 5 bases and J by 2 bases, with 2 bases left in between. The CDR3 length is 11 residues. Germline CDR1 MNHEY, CDR2 SVGAGI. The CDR3 bases are TGTGCCAGCAGTCACACAGATACGCAGTATTTT. Translation gives CASSHTDTQYF.